This T cell receptor beta chain was sequenced for a study of shared clonotypes between healthy human individuals. Whole-study findings and limits: Large depth notwithstanding, sorted-subset sequencing proved incomplete by rarefaction. The sharing of approximately 4.6% of naive CD4 clonotypes was seen across a few donors.

Profiled with immunoSEQ multiplex PCR; TCRdb holds only in-frame clones, not every one. The sample includes around 1.4 million clones, about 98.5% seen only once; the top ten take around 0.38%. A word on this clone: Antigen: not known.

The CDR3 totals 16 residues. Germline V lookup: CDR1 SGHNT, CDR2 YYREEE (reference sequence). V was cut by 4 bases and J by 1 base, with 15 bases left in between. This receptor was obtained from a man aged 30-40 years in good health. The chain carries TRBV5-4 and TRBJ2-1, with D possibly matching TRBD2 (5 bases). Sequenced input: naive CD4+ T cells sorted from blood. The subset here: CD45RA+ positively selected. CDR3 sequence: CASSLGLPPSYNEQFF. CDR3 DNA sequence: TGTGCCAGCAGCCTCGGACTCCCCCCATCCTACAATGAGCAGTTCTTC.